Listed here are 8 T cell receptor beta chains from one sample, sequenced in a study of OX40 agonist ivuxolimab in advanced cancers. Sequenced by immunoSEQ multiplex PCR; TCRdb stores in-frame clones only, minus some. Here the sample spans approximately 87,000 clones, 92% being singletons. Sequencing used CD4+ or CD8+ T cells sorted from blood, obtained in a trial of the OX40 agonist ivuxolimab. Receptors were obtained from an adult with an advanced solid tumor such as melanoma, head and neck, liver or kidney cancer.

CDR3 sequence: CASSPIGGRGRTEAFF. Written as DNA, the CDR3 is TGTGCCAGCTCACCGATTGGAGGGAGGGGGCGAACTGAAGCTTTCTTT. J is TRBJ1-1 and V is TRBV18; TRBD1 aligns across 7 bases. This CDR3 spans 16 amino acids. Germline assignment: CDR1 KGHSH and CDR2 LQKENI. The V segment lost 3 bases and the J segment 5 bases; nucleotides outside the gene matches: 12. The full variable domain, rest sourced from reference TRBV18 and TRBJ1-1, is NAGVMQNPRHLVRRRGQEARLRCSPMKGHSHVYWYRQLPEEGLKFMVYLQKENIIDESGMPKERFSAEFPKEGPSILRIQQVVRGDSAAYFCASSPIGGRGRTEAFFGQGTRLTVV.

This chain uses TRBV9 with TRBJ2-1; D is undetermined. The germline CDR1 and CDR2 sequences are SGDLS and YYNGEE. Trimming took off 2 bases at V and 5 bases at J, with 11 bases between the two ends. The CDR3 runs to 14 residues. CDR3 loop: CASSVGAPNNEQFF. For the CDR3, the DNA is TGTGCCAGCAGCGTTGGAGCGCCCAACAATGAGCAGTTCTTC. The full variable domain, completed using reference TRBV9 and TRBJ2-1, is DSGVTQTPKHLITATGQRVTLRCSPRSGDLSVYWYQQSLDQGLQFLIQYYNGEERAKGNILERFSAQQFPDLHSELNLSSLELGDSALYFCASSVGAPNNEQFFGPGTRLTVL.

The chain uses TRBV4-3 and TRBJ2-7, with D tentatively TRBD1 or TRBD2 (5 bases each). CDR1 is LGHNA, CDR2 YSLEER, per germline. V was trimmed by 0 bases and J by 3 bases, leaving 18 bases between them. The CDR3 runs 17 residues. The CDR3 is CASSQDFEGQRGYEQYF. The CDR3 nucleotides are TGCGCCAGCAGCCAAGATTTTGAGGGGCAGAGGGGCTACGAGCAGTACTTC.

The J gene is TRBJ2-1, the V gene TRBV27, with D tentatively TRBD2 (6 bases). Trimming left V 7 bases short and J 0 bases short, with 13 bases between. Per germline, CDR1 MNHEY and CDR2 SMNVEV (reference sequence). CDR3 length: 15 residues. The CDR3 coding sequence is TGTGCCAGCAACTCCCTCGGGGGCTCCTACAATGAGCAGTTCTTC. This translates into CASNSLGGSYNEQFF.

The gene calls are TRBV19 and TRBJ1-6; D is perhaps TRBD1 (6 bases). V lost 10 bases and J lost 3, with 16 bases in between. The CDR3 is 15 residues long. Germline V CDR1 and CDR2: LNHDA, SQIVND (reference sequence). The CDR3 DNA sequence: TGTGCCACCAACGCAGGGGAATTCTATAATTCACCCCTCCACTTT. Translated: CATNAGEFYNSPLHF.

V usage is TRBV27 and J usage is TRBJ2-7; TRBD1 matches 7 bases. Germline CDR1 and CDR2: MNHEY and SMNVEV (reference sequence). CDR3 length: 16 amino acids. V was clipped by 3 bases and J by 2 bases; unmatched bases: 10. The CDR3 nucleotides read TGTGCCAGCAGTTTCCGACGGACAGGCCCGGCCTACGAGCAGTACTTC. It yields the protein CASSFRRTGPAYEQYF.

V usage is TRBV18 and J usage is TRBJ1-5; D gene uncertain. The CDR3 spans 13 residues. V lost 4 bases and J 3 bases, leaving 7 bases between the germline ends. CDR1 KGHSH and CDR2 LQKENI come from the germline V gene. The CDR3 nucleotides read TGTGCCAGCTCACTAAAAGACAATCAGCCCCAGCATTTT. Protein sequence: CASSLKDNQPQHF.

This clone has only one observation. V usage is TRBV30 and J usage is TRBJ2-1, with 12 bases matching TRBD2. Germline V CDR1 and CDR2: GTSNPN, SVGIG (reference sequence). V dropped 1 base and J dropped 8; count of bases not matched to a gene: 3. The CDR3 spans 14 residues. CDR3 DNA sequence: TGTGCCTGGAGTGAGGCTAGCGGGAGGGATGAGCAGTTCTTC. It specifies CAWSEASGRDEQFF.